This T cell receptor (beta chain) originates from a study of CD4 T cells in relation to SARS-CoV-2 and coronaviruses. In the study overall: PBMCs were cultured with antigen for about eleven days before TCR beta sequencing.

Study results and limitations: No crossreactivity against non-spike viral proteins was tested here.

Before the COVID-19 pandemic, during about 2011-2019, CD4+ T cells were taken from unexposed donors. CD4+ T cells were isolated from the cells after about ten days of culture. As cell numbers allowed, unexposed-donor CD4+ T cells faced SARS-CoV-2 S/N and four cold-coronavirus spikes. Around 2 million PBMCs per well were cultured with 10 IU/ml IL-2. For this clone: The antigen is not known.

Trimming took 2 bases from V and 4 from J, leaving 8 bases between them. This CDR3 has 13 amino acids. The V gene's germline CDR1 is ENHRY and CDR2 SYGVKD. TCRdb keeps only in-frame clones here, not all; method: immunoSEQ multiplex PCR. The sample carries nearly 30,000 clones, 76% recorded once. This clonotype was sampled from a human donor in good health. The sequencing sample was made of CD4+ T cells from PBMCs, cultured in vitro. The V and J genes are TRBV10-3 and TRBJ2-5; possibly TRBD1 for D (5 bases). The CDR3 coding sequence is TGTGCCATCAGTGAGCAGGGCGGAGAGACCCAGTACTTC. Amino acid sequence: CAISEQGGETQYF.